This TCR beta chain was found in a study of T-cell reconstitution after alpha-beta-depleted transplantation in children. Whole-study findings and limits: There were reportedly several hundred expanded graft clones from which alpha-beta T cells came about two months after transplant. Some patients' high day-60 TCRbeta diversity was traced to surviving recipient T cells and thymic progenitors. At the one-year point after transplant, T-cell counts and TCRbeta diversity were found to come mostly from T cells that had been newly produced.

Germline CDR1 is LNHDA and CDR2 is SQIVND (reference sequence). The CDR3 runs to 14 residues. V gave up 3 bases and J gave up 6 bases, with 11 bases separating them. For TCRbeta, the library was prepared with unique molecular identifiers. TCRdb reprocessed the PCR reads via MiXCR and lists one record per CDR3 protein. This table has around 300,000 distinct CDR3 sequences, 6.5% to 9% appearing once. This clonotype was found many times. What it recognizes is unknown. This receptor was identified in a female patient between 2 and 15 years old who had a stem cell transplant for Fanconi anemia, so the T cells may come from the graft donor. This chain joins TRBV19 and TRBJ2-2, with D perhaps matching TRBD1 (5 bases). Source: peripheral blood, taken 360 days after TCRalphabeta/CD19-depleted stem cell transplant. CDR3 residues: CASSILPGSGELFF. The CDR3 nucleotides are TGTGCCAGTAGTATTCTACCAGGGTCCGGGGAGCTGTTTTTT. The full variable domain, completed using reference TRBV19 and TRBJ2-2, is DGGITQSPKYLFRKEGQNVTLSCEQNLNHDAMYWYRQDPGQGLRLIYYSQIVNDFQKGDIAEGYSVSREKKESFPLTVTSAQKNPTAFYLCASSILPGSGELFFGEGSRLTVL.